This TCR beta chain was recorded in a study of blood T cell repertoires in COVID-19 (dated by TCRdb to 2020 to 2022). Background on the whole study: Samples covering the acute and convalescent phases of COVID-19 were provided by collaborators in the United States, Italy and Spain. The prospective study material was composed of cDNA or gDNA derived from T cells, B-cell-depleted T cells, or PBMCs. The repertoires were released in a freely available public database intended as a resource for research on the immune response to SARS-CoV-2. Where available, HLA class I and class II types were taken from metadata supplied by the sample provider and were not determined by assay-based typing. A de-identified subject ID, COVID-19 status, age in years and sex were almost always included in the sample metadata. Samples were obtained from the ongoing ImmuneRACE study (first 160 participants) and from roughly 1,300 subjects provided by 6 global collaborators. Subjects who had been exposed to COVID-19, were actively infected with it, or had recovered from it provided the deeply sampled blood TCRbeta repertoires that made up the dataset.

TCRbeta CDR3 regions were amplified from genomic DNA using the immunoSEQ Assay, a bias-controlled multiplex PCR. As for how the authors treated the data: Within the assay, amplification of reference gene primers was used to estimate how many nucleated cells each sample contained. Sequence reads were collapsed and filtered to measure the absolute abundance of every unique TCRbeta CDR3 rearrangement. For each sample, productive Simpson clonality was calculated as the square root of Simpson's diversity index over productive rearrangements. TCRdb provides this immuneACCESS table in a form limited to in-frame rearrangements. Some clones are lacking; in checked studies, under half of them reflect an unresolved V gene, and why the rest are absent is not known. That table gives V, J and clone size, and the DNA gave D and trimming. The sample yields 150,000 to 180,000 clones; around 85% were counted once. Of the sample, over 0.55% is held by the ten largest clones.

Results the study describes overall, beyond this receptor: Clinical and demographic metadata were provided uncurated, with the amount varying by source and participant.

In Seattle, one collaborating source enrolled patients while the infection was active and tracked those patients longitudinally over the course of disease. Whole blood was collected in K2EDTA tubes by collaborating institutions according to the institutions' own protocols. Collaborator samples were shipped for TCRbeta analysis as frozen whole blood, isolated PBMCs, or DNA extracted from either sample type. CDR1 and CDR2 were assigned from the germline V gene as SGHRS and YFSETQ. From cysteine to phenylalanine, the CDR3 is 14 amino acids long. The only DNA kept is the CDR3, 42 bases in frame from the first base. V loses 4 bases, J loses 1 base, and the germline ends lie 8 bases apart. As to this clone: No cognate antigen has been identified for it. It has no much larger one-base neighbor in the sample; base qualities were not kept.

The TCR comes from a man aged 55-75 years with COVID-19, enrolled during active disease. The V gene is TRBV5-1 and the J gene is TRBJ2-2, with TRBD2 as a weak D call on 6 bases. The specimen sequenced was peripheral blood. This receptor carries the CDR3 CASSAGLNTGELFF. Read as DNA, the sequence is TGCGCCAGCAGCGCGGGGCTGAACACCGGGGAGCTGTTTTTT.